Shown below are 5 T cell receptor beta chains from a single sample sequenced in a study of blood T cell repertoires in COVID-19. Generated by immunoSEQ multiplex PCR, the TCRdb table keeps only in-frame clones and is missing some. The sample lists more than 65,000 clones; under 95% were seen once. The sample taken for sequencing was peripheral blood. Source of these receptors: a human donor in a cohort sampled during active COVID-19.

A note on this clone: This sample includes further DNA sequences coding for the same CDR3. The genes are TRBV28 and TRBJ2-3; the match to TRBD1 covers 12 bases. Germline lookup yields CDR1 MDHEN and CDR2 SYDVKM. This CDR3 comprises 15 residues. V dropped 6 bases and J dropped 6; count of bases not matched to a gene: 7. Here the CDR3 DNA reads TGTGCCAGCAGCCTGGGACAGGGGGCGAAGGATACGCAGTATTTT. This encodes CASSLGQGAKDTQYF.

V is TRBV28 and J is TRBJ1-5, with TRBD1 matching 9 bases. CDR1 is MDHEN and CDR2 is SYDVKM in the germline V gene. V shed 6 bases, J shed 6 bases, and the junction held 6 bases outside the gene matches. CDR3 size: 14 residues. The CDR3 bases are TGTGCCAGCAGCTCCGGGACAGGGCTTCAGCCCCAGCATTTT. It specifies CASSSGTGLQPQHF.

The chain combines TRBV24-1 with TRBJ1-5, with TRBD1 matching 8 bases. This CDR3 spans 17 amino acids. V was pared by 9 bases and J by 0 bases, with 12 bases of the junction left unmatched. The V gene's germline CDR1 is KGHDR and CDR2 SFDVKD. Here the CDR3 reads CATRSRDRINSNQPQHF. The CDR3 DNA sequence: TGTGCCACCCGGTCCCGGGACAGGATTAATAGCAATCAGCCCCAGCATTTT.

This chain joins TRBV6-2 or TRBV6-3 and TRBJ1-5; unclear D gene. This CDR3 is 14 amino acids long. V was trimmed by 2 bases and J by 7 bases, leaving 12 bases between them. Germline CDR1 MNHEY, CDR2 SVGEGT. The CDR3 coding sequence is TGTGCCAGCAGTTACACCTCCGTGGCCCAGCCCCAGCATTTT. The encoded protein is CASSYTSVAQPQHF.

The chain is built from TRBV11-2 and TRBJ2-1, with D perhaps TRBD2 (6 bases). The V gene's germline CDR1 is SGHAT and CDR2 FQNNGV. The V end lost 6 bases, the J end lost 0 bases, and 15 bases lay between the germline ends. The CDR3 is 16 residues long. The CDR3 DNA reads as TGTGCCAGCAGGCGGGATTTCGAGAGCTCCTACAATGAGCAGTTCTTC. Its translation is CASRRDFESSYNEQFF.